This TCR beta chain was identified during a study of beta chain features in type 1 diabetes. The CDR3 is made up of 13 amino acids. Germline loops: CDR1 GTSNPN, CDR2 SVGIG (reference sequence). Between the trimmed V and J ends, which lost 4 bases and 0 bases, there was a span of 9 bases. Overall study findings and caveats: Naive, central memory and Treg TCRB repertoires seemed to resemble each other more closely in patients than they did in healthy donors. Shortening of TCRB CDR3s, moderate but significant, appeared in all four CD4+ subsets of Type 1 diabetes patients. A potential influence of HLA type upon TCRB rearrangement remained unresolved herein.

Of the isolated RNA, all was reverse transcribed, and so the sequenced material was expressed TCRB transcripts. Assay used: immunoSEQ multiplex PCR; TCRdb lists only in-frame clones, some missing. This sample has about 280,000 clones, with approximately 16% found just once. This clone has just a few counts. Its specificity is not known. Input material: naive CD4+ T cells from blood. The chain recombines TRBV30 with TRBJ1-2; D remains unclear. The receptor comes from a man aged 18-30 years with type 1 diabetes. For the CDR3, the DNA is TGTGCCTGGACCCGGGTGGCTAACTATGGCTACACCTTC. Translation: CAWTRVANYGYTF.